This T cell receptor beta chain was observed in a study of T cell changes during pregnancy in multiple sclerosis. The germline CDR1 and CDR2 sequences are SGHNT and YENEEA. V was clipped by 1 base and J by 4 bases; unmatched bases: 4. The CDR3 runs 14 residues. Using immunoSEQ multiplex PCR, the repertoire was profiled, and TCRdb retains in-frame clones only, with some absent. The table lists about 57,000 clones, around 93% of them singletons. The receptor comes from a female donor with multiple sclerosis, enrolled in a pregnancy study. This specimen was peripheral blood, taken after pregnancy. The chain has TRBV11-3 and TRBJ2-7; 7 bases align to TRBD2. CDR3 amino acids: CASSLASSGYEQYF. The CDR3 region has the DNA TGTGCCAGCAGCTTAGCGTCTAGCGGATACGAGCAGTACTTC.